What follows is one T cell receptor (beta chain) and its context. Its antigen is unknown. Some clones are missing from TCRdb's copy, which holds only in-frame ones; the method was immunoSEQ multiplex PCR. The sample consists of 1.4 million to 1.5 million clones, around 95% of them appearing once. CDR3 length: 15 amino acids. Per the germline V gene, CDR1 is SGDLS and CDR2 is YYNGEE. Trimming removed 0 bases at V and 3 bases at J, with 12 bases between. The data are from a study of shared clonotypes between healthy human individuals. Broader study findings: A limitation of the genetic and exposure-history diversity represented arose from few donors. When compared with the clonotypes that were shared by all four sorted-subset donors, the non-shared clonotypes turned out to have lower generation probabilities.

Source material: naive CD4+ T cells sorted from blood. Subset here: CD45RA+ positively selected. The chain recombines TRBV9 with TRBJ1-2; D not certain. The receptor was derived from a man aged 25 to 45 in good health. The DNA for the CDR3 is TGTGCCAGCAGCGTAGGCAGCCAAGCTTACTATGGCTACACCTTC. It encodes CASSVGSQAYYGYTF.